Each of the 9 T cell receptor beta chains below was sequenced from the same sample in a study of T cells in Graves' hyperthyroidism and ophthalmopathy. Amplified TCR beta CDR3 regions came from RNA transcripts. RT-PCR in the first round (using the HTBI primer set) targeted the TCR CDR3. In TCRdb, the multiplex PCR reads were re-called with MiXCR into one record per CDR3 protein. The data show hundreds of thousands of distinct CDR3 sequences, more than 14% seen once. The sequenced sample consisted of blood. The source is a woman in her forties or fifties with Graves' ophthalmopathy.

This clonotype came up a few times. The V gene is TRBV7-9, the J gene TRBJ2-5; no clear D gene. The germline CDR1 and CDR2 sequences are SEHNR and FQNEAQ (reference sequence). This CDR3 comprises 15 residues. The V end lost 0 bases, the J end lost 1 base, and 9 bases lay between the germline ends. The CDR3 is CASSLAAGSQETQYF. CDR3 in DNA: TGTGCCAGCAGCTTAGCAGCCGGGTCCCAAGAGACCCAGTACTTC.

This clonotype occurred many times. The chain recombines TRBV6-1 with TRBJ1-1, with unresolved D. Between the trimmed V and J ends, which lost 2 bases and 1 base, there was a span of 8 bases. This CDR3 comprises 14 residues. Per the germline V gene, CDR1 is MNHNS and CDR2 is SASEGT. Here the CDR3 reads CASSEFTANTEAFF. The CDR3 nucleotides read TGTGCCAGCAGTGAATTCACGGCGAACACTGAAGCTTTCTTT.

Turning to this clonotype: A much larger clone differs by one base, so this may be a read error. The chain couples TRBV6-1 to TRBJ2-1, with TRBD2 matching 11 bases. V dropped 4 bases and J dropped 0; count of bases not matched to a gene: 2. CDR3 length: 16 amino acids. Germline lookup yields CDR1 MNHNS and CDR2 SASEGT. CDR3 DNA sequence: TGTGCCAGCAGTGGGACTAGCGGGCACTCCTACAATGAGCAGTTCTTC. This translates into CASSGTSGHSYNEQFF.

The rearrangement uses TRBV20-1 and TRBJ2-1; D gene unclear. This CDR3 has 11 residues. V was shortened by 3 bases and J by 6 bases, with 6 bases between the two germline ends. Germline V CDR1 and CDR2: DFQATT, SNEGSKA (reference sequence). The CDR3 is CSARNSNEQFF. In DNA, the CDR3 is TGCAGTGCTAGGAACAGCAATGAGCAGTTCTTC.

V usage is TRBV10-3 and J usage is TRBJ2-1; the match to TRBD2 covers 8 bases. The CDR3 extends over 14 amino acids. Germline V CDR1 and CDR2: ENHRY, SYGVKD. Germline trimming cut 8 bases from V and 4 bases from J; bases unmatched to any gene: 7. The CDR3 nucleotides are TGTGCCATCGCGGGACTAGGGGAATACAATGAGCAGTTCTTC. This encodes CAIAGLGEYNEQFF.

The chain employs TRBV6-1 and TRBJ2-1; 11 bases map to TRBD2. V dropped 6 bases and J dropped 0; count of bases not matched to a gene: 10. Germline loops: CDR1 MNHNS, CDR2 SASEGT. CDR3 length: 18 amino acids. CDR3 DNA sequence: TGTGCCAGCAGCACTACTAGCGGGAGATCGAGCTCCTACAATGAGCAGTTCTTC. It specifies CASSTTSGRSSSYNEQFF.

Remarks on this clonotype: This may be a read error, as it is one base from a much larger clone. The rearrangement joins TRBV3-1 to TRBJ2-7, with TRBD1 matching 9 bases. J was trimmed by 4 bases and V by 0 bases; bases with no gene match: 4. The CDR3 is made up of 15 amino acids. Per germline, CDR1 LGHDT and CDR2 YNNKEL (reference sequence). CDR3 DNA sequence: TGTGCCAGCAGCCAAGATTGGGACAGGGTTTACGAGCAGTACTTC. Its translation is CASSQDWDRVYEQYF.

There are a few counts of this clonotype. The chain uses TRBV5-6 and TRBJ2-3; perhaps TRBD2 as D (5 bases). V lost 2 bases and J 0 bases, leaving 10 bases between the germline ends. The CDR3 has 15 amino acids. CDR1 and CDR2 (germline): SGHDT, YYEEEE. CDR3 residues: CASSFWRTSTDTQYF. CDR3 DNA sequence: TGTGCCAGCAGCTTCTGGCGGACTAGCACAGATACGCAGTATTTT.

The V call is TRBV5-8, the J call TRBJ2-1; 7 bases map to TRBD1. The V and J ends lost 4 bases and 0 bases, in that order; junction bases with no gene match: 4. The length of the CDR3 is 15 residues. Germline lookup yields CDR1 SGHTS and CDR2 YDEGEE. CDR3 in amino acids: CASSTKGASYNEQFF. CDR3 sequence (DNA): TGTGCCAGCAGCACTAAGGGGGCCTCCTACAATGAGCAGTTCTTC.